The T cell receptor (beta chain) described here comes from a study of long-term antiretroviral therapy in people with HIV. Researchers ran immunoSEQ v3.0 at survey level. The method was immunoSEQ multiplex PCR; TCRdb's version includes in-frame clones alone and lacks a portion of them. Of over 20,000 clones listed, around 87% are singletons. Germline loops: CDR1 MGHDK, CDR2 SYGVNS. Trimming took 4 bases from V and 7 from J, leaving 11 bases between them. This CDR3 is 13 amino acids long. The input for sequencing was unsorted PBMCs, taken 2.6 years after starting antiretroviral therapy. The clonotype comes from a woman in her fifties or sixties with HIV. The chain employs TRBV25-1 and TRBJ2-1; no definite D call. In DNA form, the CDR3 reads TGTGCCAGCAGTGTCCGGGTCGGGAATGAGCAGTTCTTC. Protein: CASSVRVGNEQFF.